The 27 T cell receptor beta chains below were found in one sample sequenced in a study of blood T cell repertoires in COVID-19. TCRdb's copy holds only in-frame clones and misses some; the assay was immunoSEQ multiplex PCR. Among roughly 140,000 clones, around 85% were seen once, and the ten largest hold over 2.5%. Sequencing was done on a sample of peripheral blood. The receptors come from a man aged 50 or older with acute or convalescent COVID-19.

The rearrangement links TRBV18 to TRBJ1-1; D is perhaps TRBD1 (5 bases). The ends were cut back, 6 bases at V and 5 bases at J, with 13 bases in the middle. Germline values: CDR1 KGHSH, CDR2 LQKENI. This CDR3 comprises 13 residues. CDR3 nucleotides: TGTGCCAGCTCGCCTCAGGGAGGAACTGAAGCTTTCTTT. Amino acid sequence: CASSPQGGTEAFF.

This clone came up a few times. The chain uses TRBV5-4 and TRBJ2-7; 7 positions match TRBD2. The CDR3 runs 13 residues. The ends lost 4 bases at V and 3 bases at J; junction bases unmatched: 4. CDR1 is SGHNT, CDR2 YYREEE, per germline (reference sequence). This chain's CDR3 is CASSRDYGYEQYF. CDR3 nucleotides: TGTGCCAGCAGCAGGGACTATGGCTACGAGCAGTACTTC.

The V call is TRBV10-1, the J call TRBJ1-2; D might be TRBD1 (5 bases). The CDR3 length is 12 residues. V shed 3 bases and J shed 4 bases, with 6 bases lying between them. CDR1 and CDR2 (germline): WNHNN, SYGVQD (reference sequence). The CDR3 DNA reads TGCGCCAGCAGTGATGACAGCTATGGCTACACCTTC. Translating it yields CASSDDSYGYTF.

This rearrangement joins TRBV24-1 to TRBJ1-2; weak D call: TRBD1 (6 bases). In germline, CDR1 is KGHDR, CDR2 SFDVKD. The germline V and J ends were trimmed by 4 bases and 3 bases, with 8 bases remaining between them. This CDR3 comprises 13 residues. The DNA of the CDR3 is TGTGCCACCAGTGAAAGGACAGACTATGGCTACACCTTC. This gives the protein CATSERTDYGYTF.

The V call is TRBV6-6, the J call TRBJ1-2; TRBD1 aligns across 11 bases. CDR1 and CDR2 from the germline V gene are MNHNY and SVGAGI (reference sequence). This CDR3 has 16 residues. J gave up 3 bases and V 1 base, and 4 bases lay outside the gene matches. The CDR3 loop reads CASSYWTGGEYYGYTF. CDR3 in DNA: TGTGCCAGCAGTTACTGGACAGGGGGCGAGTACTATGGCTACACCTTC.

The rearrangement uses TRBV19 and TRBJ1-5, with D unclear. The germline V gene has CDR1 LNHDA and CDR2 SQIVND (reference sequence). The CDR3 sequence is 14 residues long. Deletions cut 5 bases from V and 5 bases from J, with 13 bases between. CDR3 nucleotide sequence: TGTGCCAGTAGTCCCCAAAACTCGGATCAGCCCCAGCATTTT. Protein: CASSPQNSDQPQHF.

The genes are TRBV11-2 and TRBJ2-1; 8 bases agree with TRBD2. The CDR3 length is 14 residues. The germline CDR1 and CDR2 sequences are SGHAT and FQNNGV. The trim removed 3 bases at V and 7 bases at J, leaving 5 bases unmatched. The CDR3 nucleotides read TGTGCCAGCAGCTTGCCTAGCGGGTTAAATGAGCAGTTCTTC. It specifies CASSLPSGLNEQFF.

V usage is TRBV25-1 and J usage is TRBJ2-3; no clear D. Trimming took off 2 bases at V and 0 bases at J, with 3 bases between the two ends. The CDR3 extends over 13 amino acids. Germline loops: CDR1 MGHDK, CDR2 SYGVNS. This CDR3 is CASSEQSTDTQYF. DNA for the CDR3: TGTGCCAGCAGTGAACAGAGCACAGATACGCAGTATTTT.

This chain uses TRBV6-5 with TRBJ2-4, with TRBD1 as a possible D gene (5 bases). Trimming cost V 2 bases and J 8 bases, with 10 bases left between them. The germline gives CDR1 MNHEY, CDR2 SVGAGI. The CDR3 extends over 13 amino acids. The DNA of the CDR3 is TGTGCCAGCAGTTACAGAACCAGGGACATTCAGTACTTC. Translated: CASSYRTRDIQYF.

The chain recombines TRBV7-2 with TRBJ2-5, with 11 bases lining up with TRBD1. Germline CDR1 SGHTA, CDR2 FQGNSA. The CDR3 contains 17 residues. V trimming: 6 bases; J trimming: 4 bases; junction bases outside the gene matches: 13. CDR3 amino acids: CASSYPGTGGRGETQYF. The CDR3 nucleotides read TGTGCCAGCAGTTATCCCGGGACAGGGGGTAGAGGAGAGACCCAGTACTTC.

The sample holds one count of this clone. The chain joins TRBV19 to TRBJ1-2, with 10 bases that match TRBD1. The V and J ends lost 7 bases and 5 bases, in that order; junction bases with no gene match: 7. CDR3 length: 14 amino acids. Germline V gives CDR1 LNHDA, CDR2 SQIVND (reference sequence). The chain's CDR3 is CASTRQGARYGYTF. The CDR3 nucleotides read TGTGCCAGTACTCGACAGGGGGCAAGGTATGGCTACACCTTC.

The chain employs TRBV5-1 and TRBJ1-5; D call uncertain. CDR3 length equals 15 residues. The germline CDR1 and CDR2 sequences are SGHRS and YFSETQ. Trimming took 1 base from V and 4 from J, leaving 12 bases between them. Here the CDR3 reads CASSLTGLSNQPQHF. The CDR3 DNA reads as TGCGCCAGCAGCTTGACGGGTTTAAGTAATCAGCCCCAGCATTTT.

The V call is TRBV5-1, the J call TRBJ1-3; 9 bases are shared with TRBD1. This CDR3 spans 16 amino acids. With V trimmed by 4 bases and J by 2 bases, 7 bases remained unmatched. The germline V gene has CDR1 SGHRS and CDR2 YFSETQ. The CDR3 region is CASSPQGQGAGNTIYF. The CDR3 DNA is TGCGCCAGCAGCCCGCAGGGACAGGGCGCTGGAAACACCATATATTTT.

J is TRBJ2-7 and V is TRBV6-5; no firm D call. Germline V gene data show CDR1 as MNHEY and CDR2 as SVGAGI. Between the trimmed V and J ends, which lost 5 bases and 7 bases, there was a span of 12 bases. The CDR3 is 12 residues long. CDR3: CASSLVSLEQYF. CDR3 coding DNA: TGTGCCAGCAGTCTAGTAAGTCTGGAGCAGTACTTC.

The chain is built from TRBV5-1 and TRBJ1-4, with TRBD1 matching over 9 bases. V shed 4 bases, J shed 0 bases, and the junction held 7 bases outside the gene matches. Germline CDR1 and CDR2: SGHRS and YFSETQ. The CDR3 spans 17 residues. CDR3 DNA: TGCGCCAGCAGCGGGGACAGGGAACACCCAACTAATGAAAAACTGTTTTTT. This translates into CASSGDREHPTNEKLFF.

On this clone itself: Other DNA sequences in this sample translate to the same CDR3. The chain has TRBV18 and TRBJ1-5; 10 bases agree with TRBD1. Germline loops: CDR1 KGHSH, CDR2 LQKENI. Trimming removed 2 bases from V and 6 bases from J; junction bases left unmatched: 1. The length of the CDR3 is 14 residues. The CDR3 reads CASSPGQGGQPQHF. CDR3 DNA sequence: TGTGCCAGCTCACCAGGACAGGGGGGTCAGCCCCAGCATTTT.

This clone was recorded once. The rearrangement joins TRBV6-1 to TRBJ1-4, with 9 bases that match TRBD1. CDR1 is MNHNS and CDR2 is SASEGT in the germline V gene. CDR3 length equals 15 residues. V lost 2 bases and J lost 7; bases outside the gene matches: 5. CDR3 residues: CASSEKDRGGEKLFF. The CDR3 DNA reads TGTGCCAGCAGTGAAAAGGACAGGGGTGGTGAAAAACTGTTTTTT.

CDR3 sequence: CASSQASGTSTDTQYF. In DNA, the CDR3 is TGTGCCAGCAGCCAAGCTAGCGGAACATCCACAGATACGCAGTATTTT. This chain uses TRBV3-1 (or the pseudogene TRBV3-2) with TRBJ2-3; 7 bases line up with TRBD2. V lost 1 base to trimming and J lost 2 bases; unmatched junction nucleotides: 6. The length of the CDR3 is 16 residues. CDR1 is LGHDT and CDR2 is YNNKEL in the germline V gene (reference sequence).

This chain joins TRBV27 and TRBJ2-2; 7 bases match TRBD2. Germline V gene lookup returns CDR1 MNHEY and CDR2 SMNVEV (reference sequence). The CDR3 runs to 15 residues. The junction had 7 bases not matched to a gene; V was cut back by 6 bases and J by 3 bases. CDR3: CASRVGLVDTGELFF. The CDR3 DNA follows: TGTGCCAGCAGGGTAGGACTAGTGGACACCGGGGAGCTGTTTTTT.

This chain links TRBV30 with TRBJ1-4; 7 bases match TRBD1. J was trimmed by 7 bases and V by 4 bases; bases with no gene match: 6. The germline V gene encodes CDR1 GTSNPN and CDR2 SVGIG (reference sequence). This CDR3 comprises 13 residues. The CDR3 region is CAWNRGSGEKLFF. The CDR3 DNA follows: TGTGCCTGGAACAGGGGTAGCGGTGAAAAACTGTTTTTT.

The chain employs TRBV10-1 and TRBJ1-1; D not resolved. Per germline, CDR1 WNHNN and CDR2 SYGVQD (reference sequence). Between the trimmed V and J ends, which lost 8 bases and 1 base, there was a span of 11 bases. The CDR3 is 13 residues long. The CDR3 sequence is CASRRESNTEAFF. CDR3 nucleotide sequence: TGCGCCAGCCGACGGGAGTCGAACACTGAAGCTTTCTTT.

V gene TRBV9 combines with J gene TRBJ2-3; D is perhaps TRBD1 (5 bases). Trimming cost V 4 bases and J 2 bases, with 14 bases left between them. Germline CDR1 and CDR2: SGDLS and YYNGEE. This CDR3 has 15 amino acids. For the CDR3, the DNA is TGTGCCAGCAGCCCCCGCTGGGGCTACACAGATACGCAGTATTTT. Its protein is CASSPRWGYTDTQYF. Using reference TRBV9 and TRBJ2-3 for the parts outside the CDR3, the full variable domain is DSGVTQTPKHLITATGQRVTLRCSPRSGDLSVYWYQQSLDQGLQFLIQYYNGEERAKGNILERFSAQQFPDLHSELNLSSLELGDSALYFCASSPRWGYTDTQYFGPGTRLTVL.

V usage is TRBV6-1 and J usage is TRBJ1-4; D perhaps matches TRBD1 (5 bases). Germline V gives CDR1 MNHNS, CDR2 SASEGT. This CDR3 comprises 15 residues. The V gene lost 1 base and the J gene lost 8 bases, with 14 bases spanning the gap. The DNA of the CDR3 is TGTGCCAGCAGTGAAGGAGGCAGGGTTAAAGAAAAACTGTTTTTT. Translated, it gives CASSEGGRVKEKLFF.

This sequence joins TRBV6-5 and TRBJ2-1, with TRBD2 matching 11 bases. V shed 5 bases, J shed 8 bases, and the junction held 5 bases outside the gene matches. The CDR3 runs to 14 residues. Germline CDR1 and CDR2: MNHEY and SVGAGI. The CDR3 here is CASSTSGSNDEQFF. The CDR3 nucleotides read TGTGCCAGCAGTACTAGCGGGAGTAACGATGAGCAGTTCTTC.

This clone has only one observation. The chain uses TRBV5-4 and TRBJ2-3, with 9 bases identical to TRBD1. The CDR3 is made up of 15 amino acids. V shed 5 bases, J shed 6 bases, and the junction held 10 bases outside the gene matches. Germline-derived CDR1 and CDR2 are SGHNT and YYREEE (reference sequence). The CDR3, as DNA: TGTGCCAGCAGGCCTAGGGACAGGGTTGTCGATACGCAGTATTTT. Translated: CASRPRDRVVDTQYF.

The V call is TRBV27, the J call TRBJ1-4, with 8 positions matching TRBD1. Germline V gene lookup returns CDR1 MNHEY and CDR2 SMNVEV (reference sequence). This CDR3 contains 14 residues. V was pared by 4 bases and J by 4 bases, with 2 bases of the junction left unmatched. The chain's CDR3 is CASSSGQGNEKLFF. The CDR3 DNA follows: TGTGCCAGCAGTTCAGGACAGGGTAATGAAAAACTGTTTTTT.

The chain uses TRBV6-5 and TRBJ1-2, with TRBD1 matching over 12 bases. The germline V gene encodes CDR1 MNHEY and CDR2 SVGAGI. Trimming removed 8 bases from V and 4 bases from J; junction bases left unmatched: 8. The CDR3 has 15 residues. CDR3 bases: TGTGCCAGCCGGGACAGGGGGCGTTGGGGCTATGGCTACACCTTC. It is translated as CASRDRGRWGYGYTF.